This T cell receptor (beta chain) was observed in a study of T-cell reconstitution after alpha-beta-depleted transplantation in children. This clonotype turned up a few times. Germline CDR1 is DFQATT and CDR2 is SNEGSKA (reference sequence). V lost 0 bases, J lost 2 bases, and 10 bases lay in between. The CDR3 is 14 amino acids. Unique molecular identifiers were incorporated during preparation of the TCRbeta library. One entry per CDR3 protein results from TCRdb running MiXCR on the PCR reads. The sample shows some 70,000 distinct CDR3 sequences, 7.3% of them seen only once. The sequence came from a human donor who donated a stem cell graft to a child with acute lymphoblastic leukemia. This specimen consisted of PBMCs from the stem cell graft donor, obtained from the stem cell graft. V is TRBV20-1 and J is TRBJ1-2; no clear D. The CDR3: CSARDITVNYGYTF. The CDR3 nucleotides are TGCAGTGCTAGAGATATCACAGTCAACTATGGCTACACCTTC.